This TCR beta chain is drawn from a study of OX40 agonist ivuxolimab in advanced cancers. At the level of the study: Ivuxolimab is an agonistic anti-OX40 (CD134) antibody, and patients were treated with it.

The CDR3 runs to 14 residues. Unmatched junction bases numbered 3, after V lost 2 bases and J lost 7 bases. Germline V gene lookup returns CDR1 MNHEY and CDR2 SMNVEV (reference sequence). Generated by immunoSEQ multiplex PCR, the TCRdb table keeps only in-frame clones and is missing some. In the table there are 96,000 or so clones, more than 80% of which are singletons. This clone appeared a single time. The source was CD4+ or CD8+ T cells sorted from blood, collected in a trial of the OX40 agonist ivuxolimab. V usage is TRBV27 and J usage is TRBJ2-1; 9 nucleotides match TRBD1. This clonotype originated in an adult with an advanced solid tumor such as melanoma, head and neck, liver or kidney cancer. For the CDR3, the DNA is TGTGCCAGCAGTTTAGGGACAGGGCGGAATGAGCAGTTCTTC. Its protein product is CASSLGTGRNEQFF.